This is a list of T cell receptor beta chains from one sample in a study of cytomegalovirus exposure and HLA in healthy donors. Clones were sequenced by immunoSEQ multiplex PCR, and TCRdb holds only the in-frame ones, with some missing. This sample has approximately 150,000 clones; around 72% occur once, and the top ten carry roughly 1.5%. Sequenced material: PBMCs. These receptors were collected from a woman aged 18-29 years in good health and CMV-seronegative. Both conserved end residues are part of each CDR3. D genes are given only for firm matches. A clone size is listed for some rows: how often the clone was seen (once, few, many), or a class if it is expanded.

v_gene	j_gene	abundance	d_gene	CDR3aa	CDR3nt
TRBV29-1	TRBJ1-2	.	.	CSVEKGLEGYTF	TGCAGCGTTGAAAAGGGGTTAGAGGGCTACACCTTC
TRBV5-1	TRBJ2-3	.	TRBD2	CASSPSAGDLGDTQYF	TGCGCCAGCAGCCCCTCTGCGGGAGACTTAGGAGATACGCAGTATTTT
TRBV2	TRBJ1-1	.	.	CASSEVRGNTEAFF	TGTGCCAGCAGCGAGGTCAGGGGGAACACTGAAGCTTTCTTT
TRBV5-6	TRBJ2-2	.	TRBD1	CASSPGQDLNANTGELFF	TGTGCCAGCAGCCCGGGACAGGATCTAAACGCGAACACCGGGGAGCTGTTTTTT
TRBV5-1	TRBJ1-1	.	.	CASSAGDGENTEAFF	TGCGCCAGCAGCGCGGGGGACGGAGAGAACACTGAAGCTTTCTTT
TRBV27	TRBJ2-3	.	.	CASSFSTDTQYF	TGTGCCAGCAGTTTCTCCACAGATACGCAGTATTTT
TRBV7-9	TRBJ1-4	once	.	CASSLIGTREKLFF	TGTGCCAGCAGCTTAATCGGTACCCGAGAAAAACTGTTTTTT
TRBV6-6	TRBJ2-7	.	.	CASSYLGFDTSYEQYF	TGTGCCAGCAGTTACCTCGGGTTCGATACCTCCTACGAGCAGTACTTC
TRBV4-1	TRBJ2-5	.	TRBD1	CASSFGAGGGKETQYF	TGCGCCAGCAGCTTTGGGGCAGGGGGTGGGAAAGAGACCCAGTACTTC
TRBV11-2	TRBJ2-2	.	TRBD2	CASSYGTSGSPDTGELFF	TGTGCCAGCAGCTATGGGACTAGCGGGAGCCCAGACACCGGGGAGCTGTTTTTT
TRBV2	TRBJ2-7	.	.	CASTVAYEQYF	TGTGCCAGCACCGTCGCCTACGAGCAGTACTTC
TRBV30	TRBJ2-1	few	.	CACVERGEQFF	TGTGCCTGCGTGGAACGGGGGGAGCAGTTCTTC
TRBV15	TRBJ2-7	few	.	CATSLRPTVYEQYF	TGTGCCACCAGCCTGCGTCCTACAGTCTACGAGCAGTACTTC
TRBV5-1	TRBJ1-3	.	.	CASSLSEPRNTIYF	TGCGCCAGCAGCTTGTCAGAGCCCAGGAACACCATATATTTT
TRBV4-2	TRBJ2-7	.	.	CASSQDNERVYEQYF	TGTGCCAGCAGCCAAGATAACGAGCGGGTTTACGAGCAGTACTTC
TRBV2	TRBJ1-1	.	.	CASKGQMNTEAFF	TGTGCCAGCAAAGGACAGATGAACACTGAAGCTTTCTTT